Listed below are T cell receptor beta chains from one sample, sequenced in a study of T cell repertoires in cytomegalovirus infection. MiXCR was run by TCRdb on the reads, yielding one entry per CDR3 protein. This sample carries more than 200,000 distinct CDR3 sequences, approximately 10% of them seen once, and the ten largest clones take around 15%. Sequenced: PBMCs. These receptors originate from a human donor in good health (CMV status not recorded). Some clones in this sample may be carry-over from other donors' samples. The CDR3 runs from the conserved cysteine through the conserved F or W. Fields, in order: V gene, CDR3 protein.

TRBV5-4	CASSGKDGRNEQFF
TRBV5-6	CASSSPLLAGVYQETQYF
TRBV6-2/TRBV6-3	CASSSPPGGSGSSYEQYF
TRBV5-1	CASSSTGGAGQETQYF
TRBV7-2	CASSLGDLLGNEKLFF
TRBV29-1	CSVTGGGANTGELFF
TRBV28	CASSPYRPGPLSYTF
TRBV28	CASTTWLITGELFF
TRBV7-2	CASGGQGLSENTEAFF
TRBV7-9	CASSLATGGPGDTQYF
TRBV10-3	CAISESLSGSISYEQYF
TRBV27	CASSYQGADQPQHF
TRBV15	CATSTQRAGSYNEQFF
TRBV7-3	CASSLHRTSSTDTQYF
TRBV7-2	CASSTTLTGRGNQPQHF
TRBV11-2	CASINQVTGTEAFF
TRBV20-1	CSALVGMNTEAFF
TRBV20-1	CSAGARGLVEKLFF
TRBV6-5	CASSYWTGAGYTF
TRBV7-6	CASSLTGTSMKNEQFF
TRBV7-2	CASSSKRGPSYNEQFF
TRBV3-1	CASSRVSSGRNGNEQFF
TRBV27	CASSLLGDRTIQYF
TRBV18	CASSPWTSGGNTGELFF
TRBV5-1	CASKIGPLYGYTF
TRBV7-2	CASSLGSGSSGANVLTF
TRBV11-2	CASSPVGARHSTDTQYF
TRBV29-1	CSAGQGRNEQFF
TRBV7-2	CASRPGTSYEQYF
TRBV5-1	CASSRGTGRIEQFF
TRBV7-2	CASSLYGSPLHF
TRBV7-2	CASSLRIGMNTEAFF
TRBV20-1	CSASLQGGNTF
TRBV7-3	CASSLLGGSQDTQYF
TRBV7-2	CASSLVWSMRTEAFF